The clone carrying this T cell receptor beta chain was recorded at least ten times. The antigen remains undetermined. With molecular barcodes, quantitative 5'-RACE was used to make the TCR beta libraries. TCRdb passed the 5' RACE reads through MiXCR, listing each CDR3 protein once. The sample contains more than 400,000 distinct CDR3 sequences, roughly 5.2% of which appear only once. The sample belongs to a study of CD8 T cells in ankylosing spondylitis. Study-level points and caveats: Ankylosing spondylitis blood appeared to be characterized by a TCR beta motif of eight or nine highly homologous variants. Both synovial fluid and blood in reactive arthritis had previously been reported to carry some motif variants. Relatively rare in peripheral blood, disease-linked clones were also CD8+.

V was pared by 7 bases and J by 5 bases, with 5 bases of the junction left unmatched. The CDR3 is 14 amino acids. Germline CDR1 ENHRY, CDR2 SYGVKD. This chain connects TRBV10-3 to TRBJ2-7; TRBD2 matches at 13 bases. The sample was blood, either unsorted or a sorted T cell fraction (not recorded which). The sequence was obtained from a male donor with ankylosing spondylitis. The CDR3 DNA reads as TGTGCCATCACCCGGACTAGCGGGAGAGACGAGCAGTACTTC. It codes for CAITRTSGRDEQYF.